Presented here are 30 T cell receptor beta chains from one specimen sequenced in a study of Ad26.COV2.S vaccination and SARS-CoV-2 variants. Noted treatment: some 19 received Ad26.COV2.S at low or high dose, single or two shots; five or six received placebo; per-sample allocation not given. Sampling took place 63 days after the first vaccine or placebo injection. Repertoires were generated with immunoSEQ multiplex PCR, while TCRdb's copy carries only in-frame clones and drops some. The data show approximately 300,000 clones, 70% to 90% seen once. Source: peripheral blood, taken in a trial of Ad26.COV2.S vaccine versus placebo. The receptors stem from a person aged 18-65 years who received the Ad26.COV2.S COVID-19 vaccine or a placebo.

The chain employs TRBV28 and TRBJ2-5; 8 bases fit TRBD1. From germline, CDR1 is MDHEN and CDR2 SYDVKM. J lost 4 bases, V lost 5 bases, and 9 bases had no gene match. The CDR3 extends over 15 amino acids. CDR3: CASSHRGVAVETQYF. DNA for the CDR3: TGTGCCAGCAGTCACAGGGGGGTAGCGGTAGAGACCCAGTACTTC.

The rearrangement links TRBV6-2 or TRBV6-3 to TRBJ2-1; perhaps TRBD2 as D (5 bases). Per germline, CDR1 MNHEY and CDR2 SVGEGT. The CDR3 sequence is 15 residues long. Trimming left V 4 bases short and J 9 bases short, with 19 bases between. In nucleotides, the CDR3 is TGTGCCAGCAGTTCCGGTGGGCAGACTAAGGGTGAGCAGTTCTTC. Translating it yields CASSSGGQTKGEQFF.

The genes are TRBV11-2 and TRBJ2-1; D not certain. V lost 1 base and J lost 0, with 1 base in between. This CDR3 spans 13 amino acids. Germline V gene data show CDR1 as SGHAT and CDR2 as FQNNGV. The CDR3 sequence is CASSLGSYNEQFF. Here the CDR3 DNA reads TGTGCCAGCAGCTTAGGCTCCTACAATGAGCAGTTCTTC.

V usage is TRBV9 and J usage is TRBJ1-2; TRBD1 aligns across 11 bases. V shed 3 bases and J 6 bases; nucleotides not matched to a gene: 1. Germline lookup yields CDR1 SGDLS and CDR2 YYNGEE. The CDR3 has 13 amino acids. The CDR3 sequence is CASSGGQGDGYTF. The CDR3 coding sequence is TGTGCCAGCAGCGGGGGACAGGGGGATGGCTACACCTTC.

V gene TRBV27 combines with J gene TRBJ2-7; a weak D match, TRBD2 (6 bases). CDR3 length: 14 amino acids. V lost 8 bases to trimming and J lost 3 bases, with 17 bases between them. The germline gives CDR1 MNHEY, CDR2 SMNVEV (reference sequence). CDR3 region: CASRFWTTRYEQYF. The CDR3 DNA is TGTGCCAGCCGATTCTGGACTACCCGCTACGAGCAGTACTTC.

The CDR3 loop reads CASSPHLGTSNSPLHF. CDR3 sequence (DNA): TGTGCCAGCAGCCCCCATCTAGGGACATCCAATTCACCCCTCCACTTT. The V gene is TRBV7-9, the J gene TRBJ1-6; perhaps TRBD1 as D (6 bases). The CDR3 runs to 16 residues. Germline V gene lookup returns CDR1 SEHNR and CDR2 FQNEAQ (reference sequence). V shed 5 bases and J shed 7 bases, with 18 bases lying between them. Based on the CDR3 plus reference TRBV7-9 and TRBJ1-6, the full variable domain is DTGVSQNPRHKITKRGQNVTFRCDPISEHNRLYWYRQTLGQGPEFLTYFQNEAQLEKSRLLSDRFSAERPKGSFSTLEIQRTEQGDSAMYLCASSPHLGTSNSPLHFGNGTRLTVT.

The chain carries TRBV2 and TRBJ2-2; D unclear. Trimming removed 2 bases from V and 1 base from J, with 5 bases in between. The CDR3 totals 14 residues. Germline lookup yields CDR1 SNHLY and CDR2 FYNNEI. CDR3 in DNA: TGTGCCAGCAGTGAATTGGTGAACACCGGGGAGCTGTTTTTT. This sequence encodes CASSELVNTGELFF.

The CDR3, as DNA: TGTGCCAGCAGTGAAGCGCGGTGGGGTGAACGAGCTTTCTTT. Translated, it gives CASSEARWGERAFF. The chain joins TRBV6-1 to TRBJ1-1; unclear D gene. CDR1 and CDR2 from the germline V gene are MNHNS and SASEGT. The CDR3 contains 14 residues. Trimming took 0 bases from V and 10 from J, leaving 15 bases between them.

This clone was observed a single time. The chain links TRBV4-1 to TRBJ1-2; 8 nucleotides line up with TRBD1. Germline values: CDR1 MGHRA, CDR2 YSYEKL. The CDR3 covers 16 residues. V was clipped by 3 bases and J by 8 bases; unmatched bases: 14. CDR3 sequence (DNA): TGCGCCAGCAGCCACCGAAAGGACAGGGATCTCGGCGGCTACACCTTC. Its translation is CASSHRKDRDLGGYTF.

This chain links TRBV18 with TRBJ1-6, with no clear D. The CDR3 covers 13 residues. V gave up 5 bases and J gave up 8 bases, with 10 bases separating them. Germline loops: CDR1 KGHSH, CDR2 LQKENI. DNA of the CDR3: TGTGCCAGCTCATATGATCGGGATTCACCCCTCCACTTT. This sequence encodes CASSYDRDSPLHF.

The chain combines TRBV2 with TRBJ1-2, with 7 bases fitting TRBD1. In germline, CDR1 is SNHLY, CDR2 FYNNEI. V lost 10 bases and J lost 6; bases outside the gene matches: 14. The CDR3 runs to 14 residues. CDR3 nucleotides: TGTGCCACACGCCCACGGACAGGCCGGGATGGCTACACCTTC. Encoded protein: CATRPRTGRDGYTF. Based on the CDR3 plus reference TRBV2 and TRBJ1-2, the full variable domain is EPEVTQTPSHQVTQMGQEVILRCVPISNHLYFYWYRQILGQKVEFLVSFYNNEISEKSEIFDDQFSVERPDGSNFTLKIRSTKLEDSAMYFCATRPRTGRDGYTFGSGTRLTVV.

V gene TRBV19 combines with J gene TRBJ1-3; D remains unclear. This CDR3 region has 14 residues. Trimming cost V 2 bases and J 2 bases, with 7 bases left between them. Germline values: CDR1 LNHDA, CDR2 SQIVND (reference sequence). DNA for the CDR3: TGTGCCAGTAGTATATCGGGGACTGGAAACACCATATATTTT. Protein: CASSISGTGNTIYF.

The chain links TRBV9 to TRBJ2-7, with 9 positions matching TRBD1. The CDR3 covers 14 residues. The junction had 7 bases not matched to a gene; V was cut back by 4 bases and J by 5 bases. Looked up from germline, CDR1 is SGDLS and CDR2 is YYNGEE. CDR3 DNA: TGTGCCAGCAGCCCCGGGACAGGGATCCACGAGCAGTACTTC. Encoded protein: CASSPGTGIHEQYF.

V is TRBV15 and J is TRBJ1-5; 7 bases line up with TRBD1. The CDR3 is 19 amino acids. Germline CDR1 reads LNHNV; CDR2 reads YYDKDF (reference sequence). J gave up 2 bases and V 0 bases, and 13 bases lay outside the gene matches. CDR3 loop: CATSRETGAISRGNQPQHF. For the CDR3, the DNA is TGTGCCACCAGCAGAGAAACAGGGGCGATCAGTCGTGGCAATCAGCCCCAGCATTTT.

This chain uses TRBV6-2 or TRBV6-3 with TRBJ1-1; D is unclear. CDR3 size: 17 residues. Trimming removed 2 bases at V and 0 bases at J, with 16 bases between. Germline-derived CDR1 and CDR2 are MNHEY and SVGEGT. In DNA, the CDR3 is TGTGCCAGCAGTTACCATAGTGCCGGCGCCATGAACACTGAAGCTTTCTTT. It encodes CASSYHSAGAMNTEAFF.

About this clone itself: The junction and the germline gene differ at one end; a read error may be behind it. The CDR3 reads CASSLAYGPNTEAFF. CDR3 sequence (DNA): TGTGCCAGCAGCCTAGCCTATGGCCCGAACACTGAAGCTTTCTTT. V gene TRBV7-6 combines with J gene TRBJ1-1; D gene unclear. Per the germline V gene, CDR1 is SGHVS and CDR2 is FNYEAQ. CDR3 size: 15 residues. Complete variable domain (other parts from reference TRBV7-6 and TRBJ1-1): GAGVSQSPRYKVTKRGQDVALRCDPISGHVSLYWYRQALGQGPEFLTYFNYEAQQDKSGLPNDRFSAERPEGSISTLTIQRTEQRDSAMYRCASSLAYGPNTEAFFGQGTRLTVV.

The chain recombines TRBV5-4 with TRBJ2-2; perhaps TRBD1 as D (6 bases). CDR1 is SGHNT, CDR2 YYREEE, per germline (reference sequence). The germline V and J ends were trimmed by 4 bases and 7 bases, with 17 bases remaining between them. This CDR3 is built from 15 residues. The chain's CDR3 is CASSAGALSGGELFF. The CDR3 DNA reads TGTGCCAGCAGCGCAGGGGCTCTAAGTGGCGGGGAGCTGTTTTTT.

J is TRBJ2-3 and V is TRBV11-2, with D perhaps assigned TRBD1 or TRBD2 (6 bases each). V lost 8 bases to trimming and J lost 1 base, with 19 bases between them. The CDR3 sequence is 16 residues long. Germline V gene sequence: CDR1 SGHAT, CDR2 FQNNGV. The CDR3 coding sequence is TGTGCCAGCGTCCCCGTCGGGGGCTTGGGCACAGATACGCAGTATTTT. This encodes CASVPVGGLGTDTQYF.

This chain joins TRBV29-1 and TRBJ2-1; possible D gene TRBD1, 6 bases. Trimming removed 7 bases from V and 9 bases from J, with 13 bases in between. This CDR3 is 11 amino acids long. Germline V gene sequence: CDR1 SQVTM, CDR2 ANQGSEA. As DNA, the CDR3 is TGCAGCGCTGGGCCAGGGGTTGAGCAGTTCTTC. Amino acids: CSAGPGVEQFF.

The chain recombines TRBV14 with TRBJ1-5; possible D gene TRBD1, 5 bases. Deletions cut 3 bases from V and 5 bases from J, with 20 bases between. The CDR3 has 17 amino acids. The germline V gene has CDR1 SGHDN and CDR2 FVKESK. For the CDR3, the DNA is TGTGCCAGCAGCCAGGCCGTTGGACAAGCCAGGGATCAGCCCCAGCATTTT. As protein: CASSQAVGQARDQPQHF.

In regard to this clone: Other DNA sequences in this sample translate to the same CDR3. This rearrangement joins TRBV5-1 to TRBJ2-5; no definite D call. V lost 0 bases, J lost 2 bases, and 2 bases lay in between. Germline V gene data show CDR1 as SGHRS and CDR2 as YFSETQ. This CDR3 has 12 amino acids. The CDR3 region is CASSLDQETQYF. As DNA, the CDR3 is TGCGCCAGCAGCTTGGATCAAGAGACCCAGTACTTC.

The chain couples TRBV10-3 to TRBJ2-1; no firm D call. Germline CDR1 and CDR2: ENHRY and SYGVKD. Trimming removed 4 bases at V and 7 bases at J, with 8 bases between. The CDR3 runs to 12 residues. The CDR3 region is CAISGGRNEQFF. Written as DNA, the CDR3 is TGTGCCATCAGTGGAGGCCGAAATGAGCAGTTCTTC.

To note about this clone: The same CDR3 is also encoded by other DNA sequences in this sample. The chain has TRBV18 and TRBJ1-5; D is possibly TRBD1 (6 bases). Trimming left V 3 bases short and J 4 bases short, with 7 bases between. Per germline, CDR1 KGHSH and CDR2 LQKENI. The CDR3 extends over 13 amino acids. The CDR3 nucleotides are TGTGCCAGCTCACCCCAGGGGAATCAGCCCCAGCATTTT. This gives the protein CASSPQGNQPQHF.

V usage is TRBV27 and J usage is TRBJ2-2; D not certain. V lost 6 bases and J lost 1, with 9 bases in between. Germline loops: CDR1 MNHEY, CDR2 SMNVEV (reference sequence). This CDR3 region has 14 residues. CDR3 sequence: CASRWGQNTGELFF. In nucleotides, the CDR3 is TGTGCCAGCAGGTGGGGTCAGAACACCGGGGAGCTGTTTTTT.

The V call is TRBV9, the J call TRBJ2-5; either TRBD1 or TRBD2 may supply D (5 bases each). Germline V lookup: CDR1 SGDLS, CDR2 YYNGEE. Deletions cut 4 bases from V and 0 bases from J, with 13 bases between. The CDR3 runs to 15 residues. As DNA, the CDR3 is TGTGCCAGCAGCACCCGGGACCGGTACCAAGAGACCCAGTACTTC. It is translated as CASSTRDRYQETQYF.

The chain uses TRBV27 and TRBJ2-2, with 7 positions matching TRBD1. The CDR3 spans 16 residues. V shed 5 bases, J shed 7 bases, and the junction held 13 bases outside the gene matches. In germline, CDR1 is MNHEY, CDR2 SMNVEV (reference sequence). This chain's CDR3 is CASSRQGGLMIGELFF. The CDR3 DNA sequence: TGTGCCAGCAGTCGACAGGGTGGATTGATGATCGGGGAGCTGTTTTTT.

V and J are TRBV9 and TRBJ2-5; tentatively, D is TRBD2 (7 bases). This CDR3 region has 16 residues. Deletions cut 1 base from V and 5 bases from J, with 18 bases between. Germline loops: CDR1 SGDLS, CDR2 YYNGEE. DNA of the CDR3: TGTGCCAGCAGCGTATTAGGTGGGGGGGCAAAGGAGACCCAGTACTTC. Translation: CASSVLGGGAKETQYF.

This clone has just one count. V and J are TRBV30 and TRBJ2-3, with 8 bases identical to TRBD2. The germline V gene has CDR1 GTSNPN and CDR2 SVGIG (reference sequence). Trimming cost V 5 bases and J 1 base; bases outside gene matches: 8. The CDR3 runs to 15 residues. The CDR3 region is CAWGGTRGGTDTQYF. CDR3 DNA sequence: TGTGCCTGGGGGGGGACTAGGGGTGGCACAGATACGCAGTATTTT. Using reference TRBV30 and TRBJ2-3 for the parts outside the CDR3, the full variable domain is SQTIHQWPATLVQPVGSPLSLECTVEGTSNPNLYWYRQAAGRGLQLLFYSVGIGQISSEVPQNLSASRPQDRQFILSSKKLLLSDSGFYLCAWGGTRGGTDTQYFGPGTRLTVL.

This clone occurred a few times. The chain employs TRBV11-2 and TRBJ2-5, with TRBD2 matching over 13 bases. Germline V gene data show CDR1 as SGHAT and CDR2 as FQNNGV. Germline trimming cut 5 bases from V and 3 bases from J; bases unmatched to any gene: 9. This CDR3 region has 17 residues. The CDR3 loop reads CASSPWGLAGSEETQYF. The CDR3 region has the DNA TGTGCCAGCAGCCCCTGGGGACTAGCGGGGTCCGAAGAGACCCAGTACTTC.

The rearrangement links TRBV14 to TRBJ1-1; D gene unclear. V lost 1 base and J lost 8, with 11 bases in between. The CDR3 has 13 amino acids. Germline loops: CDR1 SGHDN, CDR2 FVKESK. CDR3 DNA sequence: TGTGCCAGCAGCCAAGTTTCAACACGCGAAGCTTTCTTT. Its protein is CASSQVSTREAFF. The full variable domain, in which reference TRBV14 and TRBJ1-1 provide the parts outside the CDR3, is EAGVTQFPSHSVIEKGQTVTLRCDPISGHDNLYWYRRVMGKEIKFLLHFVKESKQDESGMPNNRFLAERTGGTYSTLKVQPAELEDSGVYFCASSQVSTREAFFGQGTRLTVV.